What follows are 14 T cell receptor beta chains derived from one specimen sequenced in a study of blood T cell repertoires in COVID-19. Using immunoSEQ multiplex PCR, the repertoire was profiled, and TCRdb retains in-frame clones only, with some absent. This table has more than 35,000 clones, around nine tenths appearing once. The specimen was peripheral blood. These receptor sequences come from a human donor in a cohort sampled during active COVID-19.

This chain joins TRBV6-5 and TRBJ2-1, with 7 bases matching TRBD2. Germline V gene sequence: CDR1 MNHEY, CDR2 SVGAGI. The CDR3 spans 11 residues. The CDR3 sequence: CSSGLYNEQFF. CDR3 nucleotides: TGTAGTAGCGGGCTGTACAATGAGCAGTTCTTC.

The chain couples TRBV7-7 to TRBJ2-7; TRBD2 agrees at 8 bases. CDR3 length: 13 amino acids. The V gene's germline CDR1 is SSHAT and CDR2 FNYEAQ (reference sequence). The chain's CDR3 is CAIGQRESGEQYF. In nucleotides, the CDR3 is TGTGCTATCGGCCAGCGGGAGTCAGGGGAGCAGTACTTC.

This clone was seen a single time. This chain uses TRBV4-1 with TRBJ1-2, with 9 bases identical to TRBD1. The CDR3 length is 15 residues. CDR1 and CDR2 from the germline V gene are MGHRA and YSYEKL. After removal of 2 bases from V and 5 bases from J, the junction contained 6 bases not matched to a gene. CDR3 amino acids: CASSQIGTGIYGYTF. The DNA of the CDR3 is TGCGCCAGCAGCCAAATCGGGACAGGGATTTATGGCTACACCTTC.

J is TRBJ2-5 and V is TRBV6-6; D unresolved. The CDR3 is 15 amino acids. Trimming cost V 8 bases and J 4 bases, with 20 bases left between them. Germline values: CDR1 MNHNY, CDR2 SVGAGI (reference sequence). The DNA of the CDR3 is TGTGCCAGCTTGCTAAACGGCCTGGAGTCAGAGACCCAGTACTTC. Protein: CASLLNGLESETQYF.

J is TRBJ1-4 and V is TRBV6-6, with a weak D call TRBD1 (6 bases). CDR1 and CDR2 from the germline V gene are MNHNY and SVGAGI (reference sequence). The V end was cut by 4 bases, the J end by 6 bases, with 15 bases between. The CDR3 sequence is 15 residues long. The DNA for the CDR3 is TGTGCCAGCAGTTCGGGGGGCGGAGGGGATGAAAAACTGTTTTTT. It encodes CASSSGGGGDEKLFF.

CDR3 coding DNA: TGTGCCAGCAGTTTCTACACCGGGGAGCTGTTTTTT. Its protein product is CASSFYTGELFF. The gene calls are TRBV27 and TRBJ2-2; no firm D call. CDR1 MNHEY and CDR2 SMNVEV come from the germline V gene (reference sequence). The CDR3 is made up of 12 amino acids. The V end lost 3 bases, the J end lost 3 bases, and 2 bases lay between the germline ends.

V gene TRBV5-4 combines with J gene TRBJ2-1; 13 positions match TRBD2. The V gene end was trimmed by 5 bases and the J gene end by 9 bases; junction bases not matched to a gene: 11. The CDR3 runs 16 residues. In germline, CDR1 is SGHNT, CDR2 YYREEE (reference sequence). The CDR3, as DNA: TGTGCCAGCAGTTTCGGGACTAGCGGGATAACTAGTGAGCAGTTCTTC. This encodes CASSFGTSGITSEQFF.

This clone occurred a few times. The chain uses TRBV10-2 and TRBJ2-3; 7 positions match TRBD2. The CDR3 covers 15 residues. The V gene's germline CDR1 is WSHSY and CDR2 SAAADI. The V segment lost 3 bases and the J segment 4 bases; nucleotides outside the gene matches: 7. CDR3 bases: TGCGCCAGCAGTGATTTCACTAGCGTTCCAGATACGCAGTATTTT. It is translated as CASSDFTSVPDTQYF.

This clone was recorded once. V and J are TRBV5-4 and TRBJ1-1, with D unclear. The CDR3 consists of 15 residues. CDR1 and CDR2 (germline): SGHNT, YYREEE (reference sequence). V was trimmed by 4 bases and J by 0 bases, leaving 13 bases between them. CDR3 in DNA: TGTGCCAGCAGCCCGGTGGGAGCCATGAACACTGAAGCTTTCTTT. Translation gives CASSPVGAMNTEAFF.

In this sample, this clone turned up a few times. The V and J genes are TRBV6-4 and TRBJ1-5; D is ambiguous. Looked up from germline, CDR1 is MRHNA and CDR2 is SNTAGT. Trimming shortened V by 4 bases and J by 7 bases, and 11 bases separated the two germline ends. The CDR3 length is 13 residues. The CDR3 nucleotides are TGTGCCAGCAGTGGGGAGGTGAACCAGCCCCAGCATTTT. It encodes CASSGEVNQPQHF.

The J gene is TRBJ2-7, the V gene TRBV9; 7 bases map to TRBD2. The V gene end was trimmed by 4 bases and the J gene end by 1 base; junction bases not matched to a gene: 14. Germline V gene sequence: CDR1 SGDLS, CDR2 YYNGEE. CDR3 size: 17 residues. CDR3 sequence: CASSPFGAGVASYEQYF. In DNA form, the CDR3 reads TGTGCCAGCAGCCCCTTCGGGGCGGGAGTCGCATCCTACGAGCAGTACTTC.

V usage is TRBV11-3 and J usage is TRBJ2-3; 9 bases are shared with TRBD1. Trimming at V came to 1 base and at J to 3 bases, leaving 11 bases not matched to a gene. The CDR3 length is 18 residues. Germline values: CDR1 SGHNT, CDR2 YENEEA. CDR3: CASSLGSIQGAITDTQYF. The DNA of the CDR3 is TGTGCCAGCAGCTTAGGGTCAATACAGGGGGCGATTACAGATACGCAGTATTTT.

This chain uses TRBV6-6 with TRBJ2-1, with D uncertain. The CDR3 consists of 14 residues. Germline-derived CDR1 and CDR2 are MNHNY and SVGAGI (reference sequence). Trimming removed 6 bases at V and 0 bases at J, with 9 bases between. The CDR3 sequence: CASRTPSSYNEQFF. DNA of the CDR3: TGTGCCAGCAGGACACCAAGCTCCTACAATGAGCAGTTCTTC.

The V and J genes are TRBV23-1 and TRBJ2-5; D perhaps matches TRBD2 (5 bases). TRBV23-1 is placed among ORFs of uncertain function. V gave up 0 bases and J gave up 4 bases, with 12 bases separating them. CDR3 length: 15 amino acids. Written as DNA, the CDR3 is TGCGCCAGCAGTCAATCGGTCCAGCGGTTAGAGACCCAGTACTTC. This translates into CASSQSVQRLETQYF.